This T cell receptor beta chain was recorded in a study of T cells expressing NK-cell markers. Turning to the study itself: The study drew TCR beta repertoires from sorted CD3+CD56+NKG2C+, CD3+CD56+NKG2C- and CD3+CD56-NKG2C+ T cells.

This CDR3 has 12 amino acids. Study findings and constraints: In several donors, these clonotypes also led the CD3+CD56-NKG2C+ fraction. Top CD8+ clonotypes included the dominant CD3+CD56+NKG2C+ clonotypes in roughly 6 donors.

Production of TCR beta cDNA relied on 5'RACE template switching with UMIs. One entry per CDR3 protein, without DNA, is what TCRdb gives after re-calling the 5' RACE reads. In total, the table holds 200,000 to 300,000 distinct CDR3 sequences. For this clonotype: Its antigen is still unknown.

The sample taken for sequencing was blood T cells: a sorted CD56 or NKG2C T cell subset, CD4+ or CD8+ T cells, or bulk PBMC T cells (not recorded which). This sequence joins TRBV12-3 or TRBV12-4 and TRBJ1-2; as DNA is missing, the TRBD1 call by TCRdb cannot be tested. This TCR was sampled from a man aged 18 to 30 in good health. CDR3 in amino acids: CASAKDRLGYTF.